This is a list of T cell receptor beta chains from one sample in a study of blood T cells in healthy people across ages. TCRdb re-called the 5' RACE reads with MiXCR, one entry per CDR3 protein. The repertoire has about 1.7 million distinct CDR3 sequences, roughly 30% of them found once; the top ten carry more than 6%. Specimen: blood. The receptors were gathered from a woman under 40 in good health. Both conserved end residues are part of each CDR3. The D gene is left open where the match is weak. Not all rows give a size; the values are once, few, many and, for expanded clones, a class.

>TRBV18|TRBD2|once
CASSPPGLAGGGEQFF
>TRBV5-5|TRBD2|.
CASSLEGLAPVEYF
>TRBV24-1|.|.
CATSALGPGSLNGYTF
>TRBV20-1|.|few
CSATQVLKVDEQFF
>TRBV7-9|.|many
CASSLGEAETQYF
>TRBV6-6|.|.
CASSYSGPGTGELFF
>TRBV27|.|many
CASSFQAPGGGLNEQFF
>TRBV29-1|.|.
CSAGGTGLMEQYF
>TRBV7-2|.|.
CASSFLGTSTDTQYF
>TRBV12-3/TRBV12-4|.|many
CASTATGYEQYF
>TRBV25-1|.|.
CASSDRLTALGYTF
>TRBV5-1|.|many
CASSLVGGSSYEQYF
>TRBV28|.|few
CASSLQGTGRRQETQYF
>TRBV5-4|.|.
CASSLYQGFEGYTF
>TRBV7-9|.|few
CASSLEAQSHEQFF
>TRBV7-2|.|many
CASSLVATRYNEQFF
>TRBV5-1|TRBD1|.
CASSHRDRLNTEAFF
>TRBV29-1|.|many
CSVELGLTYEQYF
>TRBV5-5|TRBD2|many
CASSQGLAGSDEQFF
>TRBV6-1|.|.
CASSQRPRLGGNRPQHF